This T cell receptor (beta chain) is drawn from a study of blood T cell repertoires in COVID-19. The wider study: T cells, B-cell-depleted T cells, or PBMCs supplied cDNA or gDNA.

Recruits, aged roughly 18 to 95 years, lived in 25 or so US areas. Participant reports of clinical history set cohort assignment. The recovered donors of Cohort 3 showed two negative PCRs, clearance, or symptom resolution. Repertoires were generated with immunoSEQ multiplex PCR, while TCRdb's copy carries only in-frame clones and drops some. The sample records about 320,000 clones, 75% to 90% being singletons. The TCR comes from a man aged 60-69 years who had recovered from COVID-19. The sequencing sample was made of PBMCs or T cells enriched from blood (not recorded which).

CDR3 amino acids: CASSELGGQLFF. In DNA, the CDR3 is TGCGCCAGCAGTGAGCTCGGGGGACAACTGTTTTTT. This sequence joins TRBV10-1 and TRBJ1-4, with a weak D call TRBD1 (5 bases). The CDR3 is 12 amino acids. Germline V CDR1 and CDR2: WNHNN, SYGVQD (reference sequence). Deletions cut 2 bases from V and 12 bases from J, with 10 bases between.